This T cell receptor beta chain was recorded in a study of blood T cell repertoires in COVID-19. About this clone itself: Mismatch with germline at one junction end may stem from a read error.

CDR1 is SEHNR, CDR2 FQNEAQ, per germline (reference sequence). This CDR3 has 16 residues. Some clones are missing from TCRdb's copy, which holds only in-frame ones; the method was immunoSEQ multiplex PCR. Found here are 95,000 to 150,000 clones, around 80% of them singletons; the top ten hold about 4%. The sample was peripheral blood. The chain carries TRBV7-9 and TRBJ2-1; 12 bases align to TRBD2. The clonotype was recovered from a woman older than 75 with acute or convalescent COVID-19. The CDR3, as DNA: TGTGCCAGCAGCTTAGGCGGCGGGCTAGCGGGGGGGCCGCTTATCTTC. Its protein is CASSLGGGLAGGPLIF.